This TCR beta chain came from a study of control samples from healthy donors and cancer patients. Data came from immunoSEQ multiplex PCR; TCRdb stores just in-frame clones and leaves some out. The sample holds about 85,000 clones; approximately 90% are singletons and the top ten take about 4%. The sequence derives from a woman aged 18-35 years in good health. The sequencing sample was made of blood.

The CDR3 DNA reads TGTGCCATCAGTGACACGATGAACACTGAAGCTTTCTTT. This codes for CAISDTMNTEAFF. This rearrangement joins TRBV10-3 to TRBJ1-1; D unresolved. Trimming cost V 3 bases and J 0 bases, with 5 bases left between them. Germline-derived CDR1 and CDR2 are ENHRY and SYGVKD. The CDR3 spans 13 residues.